This T cell receptor (beta chain) appears in the sequencing data of a study of T cell responses to AZD1222 COVID-19 vaccine. About this clone itself: The antigen is not known.

The CDR3 is 12 amino acids. Trimming removed 6 bases from V and 6 bases from J, with 12 bases in between. Germline loops: CDR1 MNHEY, CDR2 SVGAGI. Overall study findings and caveats: Donors were chiefly white British, with a greater number of females, and clonal diversity was perhaps underestimated. Across the whole spike, CD4 TCRs peaked at regions 160-218 and 743-854.

Sequenced by immunoSEQ multiplex PCR; TCRdb stores in-frame clones only, minus some. The data hold about 140,000 clones, with roughly 89% observed a single time. The material sequenced was peripheral blood, taken on day 0 of AZD1222 vaccination. The chain links TRBV6-5 to TRBJ2-7, with D tentatively TRBD2 (6 bases). This clonotype was sampled from an adult in good health. The CDR3: CASSRRGGEQYF. As DNA, the CDR3 is TGTGCCAGCAGCCGGCGGGGCGGCGAGCAGTACTTC.